The 7 T cell receptor beta chains below come from one sample, sequenced in a study of pediatric ulcerative colitis. Assay: immunoSEQ multiplex PCR; the TCRdb copy retains only in-frame clones and omits some. The profile shows 15,000 to 20,000 clones, more than 75% of them singletons. The rectum was sampled with one to two pinch biopsies at colonoscopy. The sequenced material came from gut tissue. The receptors shown here come from a boy aged 10-17 years who was a control in a study of pediatric ulcerative colitis.

The rearrangement links TRBV7-2 to TRBJ1-2, with D uncertain. CDR1 and CDR2 from the germline V gene are SGHTA and FQGNSA. This CDR3 is 15 amino acids long. The V end was cut by 0 bases, the J end by 0 bases, with 8 bases between. The CDR3 DNA is TGTGCCAGCAGCTTAGCGCGGGCGACTAACTATGGCTACACCTTC. Translating gives CASSLARATNYGYTF. Full variable domain (remainder filled in from reference TRBV7-2 and TRBJ1-2): GAGVSQSPSNKVTEKGKDVELRCDPISGHTALYWYRQSLGQGLEFLIYFQGNSAPDKSGLPSDRFSAERTGGSVSTLTIQRTQQEDSAVYLCASSLARATNYGYTFGSGTRLTVV.

The V gene is TRBV2, the J gene TRBJ1-3; weak D call: TRBD1 (6 bases). Trimming removed 9 bases from V and 1 base from J, with 7 bases in between. CDR1 is SNHLY, CDR2 FYNNEI, per germline. The CDR3 loop spans 12 amino acids. The CDR3 DNA reads TGTGCCAGAGGACAGTCTGGAAACACCATATATTTT. Amino acids: CARGQSGNTIYF.

The chain is built from TRBV7-2 and TRBJ2-7, with D maybe TRBD1 (5 bases). The CDR3 is 16 amino acids. Per germline, CDR1 SGHTA and CDR2 FQGNSA. The V gene lost 0 bases and the J gene lost 2 bases, with 14 bases spanning the gap. The CDR3 protein is CASSLAGVGVTYEQYF. CDR3 DNA: TGTGCCAGCAGCTTAGCAGGGGTAGGGGTCACCTACGAGCAGTACTTC.

This chain uses TRBV4-3 with TRBJ1-5; D call uncertain. This CDR3 spans 14 amino acids. Germline assignment: CDR1 LGHNA and CDR2 YSLEER. Trimming took off 0 bases at V and 5 bases at J, with 8 bases between the two ends. CDR3 nucleotides: TGCGCCAGCAGCCAAGATGCGGGAGATCAGCCCCAGCATTTT. Translation: CASSQDAGDQPQHF.

The chain is built from TRBV5-1 and TRBJ2-1; the D gene is possibly TRBD1 (6 bases). V lost 6 bases to trimming and J lost 5 bases, with 15 bases between them. Germline CDR1 SGHRS, CDR2 YFSETQ. The CDR3 extends over 14 amino acids. The CDR3 protein is CASTDQGFHNEQFF. For the CDR3, the DNA is TGCGCCAGCACGGATCAGGGGTTTCACAATGAGCAGTTCTTC.

The rearrangement uses TRBV6-1 and TRBJ2-7, with D possibly matching TRBD1 (5 bases). The CDR3 consists of 15 residues. Trimming took off 8 bases at V and 0 bases at J, with 17 bases between the two ends. Germline V lookup: CDR1 MNHNS, CDR2 SASEGT. CDR3 sequence reads: CASRHSPDNSYEQYF. CDR3 DNA sequence: TGTGCCAGCCGACATTCGCCGGACAACTCCTACGAGCAGTACTTC.

V is TRBV7-2 and J is TRBJ2-2, with D unclear. This CDR3 region has 15 residues. V was cut by 1 base and J by 2 bases, with 8 bases left in between. CDR1 SGHTA and CDR2 FQGNSA come from the germline V gene. The CDR3 coding sequence is TGTGCCAGCAGCTTAGTGTGGCCTAACACCGGGGAGCTGTTTTTT. Residues: CASSLVWPNTGELFF.